These 18 T cell receptor beta chains came from one sample sequenced in a study of blood T cell repertoires in COVID-19. Clones were read by immunoSEQ multiplex PCR, and TCRdb kept only the in-frame ones, dropping some. The table has 330,000 or so clones, about 92% seen once. The specimen was PBMCs or T cells enriched from blood (not recorded which). The receptors stem from a woman aged 30 to 39 who had recovered from COVID-19.

This chain links TRBV5-1 with TRBJ1-1; the match to TRBD1 covers 8 bases. With V trimmed by 4 bases and J by 4 bases, 9 bases remained unmatched. The CDR3 contains 15 residues. CDR1 and CDR2 (germline): SGHRS, YFSETQ. CDR3 sequence reads: CASSPGRGRFTEAFF. The CDR3 coding sequence is TGCGCCAGCAGCCCCGGCAGGGGGCGGTTCACTGAAGCTTTCTTT.

This chain connects TRBV7-9 to TRBJ1-6, with TRBD1 matching over 10 bases. V was pared by 2 bases and J by 7 bases, with 2 bases of the junction left unmatched. Germline V gives CDR1 SEHNR, CDR2 FQNEAQ (reference sequence). The CDR3 loop spans 15 amino acids. The CDR3 spells CASSLRQGANSPLHF. DNA for the CDR3: TGTGCCAGCAGCTTACGACAGGGGGCGAATTCACCCCTCCACTTT.

The chain links TRBV6-5 to TRBJ1-4, with 8 bases lining up with TRBD1. This CDR3 spans 14 amino acids. The trim removed 6 bases at V and 7 bases at J, leaving 7 bases unmatched. CDR1 and CDR2 from the germline V gene are MNHEY and SVGAGI. The DNA of the CDR3 is TGTGCCAGCAGCGTCGACAGGGGACGTGAAAAACTGTTTTTT. This gives the protein CASSVDRGREKLFF.

This sequence joins TRBV2 and TRBJ1-4; the D is unclear. The CDR3 totals 11 residues. V was pared by 6 bases and J by 4 bases, with 3 bases between. Germline CDR1 reads SNHLY; CDR2 reads FYNNEI. CDR3 amino acids: CASSVNEKLFF. The CDR3 region has the DNA TGTGCCAGCAGCGTTAATGAAAAACTGTTTTTT.

The chain couples TRBV6-2 or TRBV6-3 to TRBJ2-3; the match to TRBD1 covers 9 bases. Trimming removed 6 bases from V and 0 bases from J; junction bases left unmatched: 4. Per germline, CDR1 MNHEY and CDR2 SVGEGT. The CDR3 length is 15 residues. The CDR3 is CASSLQGASTDTQYF. DNA for the CDR3: TGTGCCAGCAGCTTACAGGGGGCAAGCACAGATACGCAGTATTTT.

CDR3 DNA sequence: TGTGCCAGCAGCGTAGAAGGGACAGGGGGTCAGCCCCAGCATTTT. This encodes CASSVEGTGGQPQHF. This chain uses TRBV9 with TRBJ1-5; the match to TRBD1 covers 11 bases. Germline values: CDR1 SGDLS, CDR2 YYNGEE. V was pared by 0 bases and J by 6 bases, with 2 bases of the junction left unmatched. There are 15 residues in the CDR3.

The chain uses TRBV28 and TRBJ1-4, with no clear D. V lost 8 bases to trimming and J lost 0 bases, with 10 bases between them. Germline assignment: CDR1 MDHEN and CDR2 SYDVKM. This CDR3 has 14 residues. Here the CDR3 DNA reads TGTGCCAGCCTGGGCACCCCAACTAATGAAAAACTGTTTTTT. Its translation is CASLGTPTNEKLFF.

The rearrangement joins TRBV9 to TRBJ2-6, with a weak D call TRBD1 (6 bases). V was pared by 3 bases and J by 3 bases, with 22 bases between. The germline V gene has CDR1 SGDLS and CDR2 YYNGEE. This CDR3 has 19 amino acids. CDR3 loop: CASSAPKDASRGGANVLTF. The DNA for the CDR3 is TGTGCCAGCAGCGCCCCTAAGGACGCCTCCAGGGGTGGGGCCAACGTCCTGACTTTC.

The V and J genes are TRBV7-6 and TRBJ2-7; 9 bases line up with TRBD2. The CDR3 contains 15 residues. The ends lost 3 bases at V and 2 bases at J; junction bases unmatched: 5. CDR1 SGHVS and CDR2 FNYEAQ come from the germline V gene. CDR3 residues: CASSFDASGAYEQYF. The CDR3 bases are TGTGCCAGCAGCTTCGATGCTAGCGGGGCCTACGAGCAGTACTTC. Together with reference TRBV7-6 and TRBJ2-7, the CDR3 gives the full variable domain: GAGVSQSPRYKVTKRGQDVALRCDPISGHVSLYWYRQALGQGPEFLTYFNYEAQQDKSGLPNDRFSAERPEGSISTLTIQRTEQRDSAMYRCASSFDASGAYEQYFGPGTRLTVT.

The rearrangement uses TRBV7-2 and TRBJ2-3, with 9 nucleotides matching TRBD1. CDR1 and CDR2 from the germline V gene are SGHTA and FQGNSA. The CDR3 totals 16 residues. J gave up 2 bases and V 1 base, and 4 bases lay outside the gene matches. This CDR3 reads CASSLDRGLNTDTQYF. CDR3 DNA sequence: TGTGCCAGCAGCTTAGACAGGGGGCTGAACACAGATACGCAGTATTTT. The whole variable domain, remainder taken from reference TRBV7-2 and TRBJ2-3, is GAGVSQSPSNKVTEKGKDVELRCDPISGHTALYWYRQSLGQGLEFLIYFQGNSAPDKSGLPSDRFSAERTGGSVSTLTIQRTQQEDSAVYLCASSLDRGLNTDTQYFGPGTRLTVL.

The chain recombines TRBV7-8 with TRBJ1-5; 7 bases fit TRBD1. CDR3 length: 14 amino acids. V dropped 5 bases and J dropped 8; count of bases not matched to a gene: 9. Germline CDR1 is SGHVS and CDR2 is FQNEAQ. The chain's CDR3 is CASSTGTVAEPQHF. The CDR3 nucleotides are TGTGCCAGCAGCACCGGGACAGTGGCGGAGCCCCAGCATTTT.

This chain links TRBV28 with TRBJ2-2; no clear D. Germline CDR1 is MDHEN and CDR2 is SYDVKM. V was clipped by 7 bases and J by 2 bases, with 8 bases between them. This CDR3 spans 13 amino acids. CDR3 nucleotide sequence: TGTGCCAGCACTTTGAGAAACACCGGGGAGCTGTTTTTT. Protein: CASTLRNTGELFF.

The rearrangement links TRBV2 to TRBJ1-2; tentative D call: TRBD1 (5 bases). This CDR3 has 15 residues. Trimming took off 3 bases at V and 4 bases at J, with 15 bases between the two ends. Germline assignment: CDR1 SNHLY and CDR2 FYNNEI. The CDR3 sequence: CASSEARDLSYGYTF. DNA of the CDR3: TGTGCCAGCAGTGAGGCCAGGGATCTCTCCTATGGCTACACCTTC.

This chain's CDR3 is CASSRPREAFF. The DNA for the CDR3 is TGTGCCAGCAGTAGGCCGCGGGAAGCTTTCTTT. V usage is TRBV28 and J usage is TRBJ1-1; no firm D call. The CDR3 is 11 amino acids. The germline V gene has CDR1 MDHEN and CDR2 SYDVKM. V was shortened by 5 bases and J by 8 bases, with 9 bases between the two germline ends.

J is TRBJ1-4 and V is TRBV2, with a weak D call TRBD1 (5 bases). Germline CDR1 SNHLY, CDR2 FYNNEI. V was clipped by 7 bases and J by 8 bases, with 20 bases between them. The CDR3 is 15 residues long. CDR3 DNA sequence: TGTGCCAGCACCACCAGGAGGGGCCCAGGGGAAAAACTGTTTTTT. Amino acids: CASTTRRGPGEKLFF.

This sequence joins TRBV3-1 (or the pseudogene TRBV3-2) and TRBJ2-1; possibly TRBD2 for D (5 bases). This CDR3 region has 17 residues. V was cut by 3 bases and J by 2 bases, with 17 bases left in between. Looked up from germline, CDR1 is LGHDT and CDR2 is YNNKEL (reference sequence). CDR3 protein: CASSQRFGGYPYNEQFF. DNA of the CDR3: TGTGCCAGCAGCCAGCGCTTTGGAGGATACCCCTACAATGAGCAGTTCTTC.

This clone was detected once. The V gene is TRBV7-9, the J gene TRBJ2-7; the match to TRBD2 covers 16 bases. The germline V gene encodes CDR1 SEHNR and CDR2 FQNEAQ (reference sequence). With 5 bases clipped from V and 4 bases from J, the junction kept 17 bases outside the gene matches. This CDR3 comprises 20 residues. CDR3 sequence reads: CASSTEGTSGRVPVLYEQYF. The CDR3 DNA sequence: TGTGCCAGCAGCACGGAAGGGACTAGCGGGAGGGTCCCGGTCCTTTACGAGCAGTACTTC.

This clone was seen just once. The chain uses TRBV7-3 and TRBJ2-3, with D unresolved. Trimming pared 5 bases from V and 3 bases from J, leaving 12 bases between. The CDR3 runs to 14 residues. Per germline, CDR1 SGHTA and CDR2 FQGTGA. The chain's CDR3 is CASSPTPNTDTQYF. The CDR3 nucleotides are TGTGCCAGCAGCCCGACTCCAAATACAGATACGCAGTATTTT.